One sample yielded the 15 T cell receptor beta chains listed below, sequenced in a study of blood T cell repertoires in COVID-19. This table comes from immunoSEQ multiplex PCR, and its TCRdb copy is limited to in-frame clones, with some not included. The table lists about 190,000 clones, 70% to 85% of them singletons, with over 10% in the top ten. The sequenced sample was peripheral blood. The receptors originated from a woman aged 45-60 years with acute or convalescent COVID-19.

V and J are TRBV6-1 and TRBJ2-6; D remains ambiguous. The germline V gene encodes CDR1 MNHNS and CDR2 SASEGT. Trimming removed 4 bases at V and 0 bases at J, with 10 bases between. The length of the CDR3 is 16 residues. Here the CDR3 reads CASSGQDSSGANVLTF. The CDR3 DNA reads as TGTGCCAGCAGTGGTCAAGATAGCTCTGGGGCCAACGTCCTGACTTTC.

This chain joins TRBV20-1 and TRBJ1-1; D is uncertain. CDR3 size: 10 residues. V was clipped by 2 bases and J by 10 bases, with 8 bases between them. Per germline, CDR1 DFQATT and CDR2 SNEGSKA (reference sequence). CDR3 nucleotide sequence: TGCAGTGCTAGACTGGGAGGAGCTTTCTTT. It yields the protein CSARLGGAFF.

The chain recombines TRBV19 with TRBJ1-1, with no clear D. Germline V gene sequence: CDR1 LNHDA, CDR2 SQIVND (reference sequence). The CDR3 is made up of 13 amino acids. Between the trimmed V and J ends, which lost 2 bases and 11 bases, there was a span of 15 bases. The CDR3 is CASSIIRGEGAFF. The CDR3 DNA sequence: TGTGCCAGTAGTATAATTCGTGGGGAGGGTGCTTTCTTT.

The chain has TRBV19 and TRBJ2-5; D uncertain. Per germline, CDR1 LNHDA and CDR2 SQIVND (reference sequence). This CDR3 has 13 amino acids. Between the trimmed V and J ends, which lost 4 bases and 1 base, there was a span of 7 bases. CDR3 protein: CASSTRPQETQYF. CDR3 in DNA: TGTGCCAGTAGTACCCGTCCCCAAGAGACCCAGTACTTC.

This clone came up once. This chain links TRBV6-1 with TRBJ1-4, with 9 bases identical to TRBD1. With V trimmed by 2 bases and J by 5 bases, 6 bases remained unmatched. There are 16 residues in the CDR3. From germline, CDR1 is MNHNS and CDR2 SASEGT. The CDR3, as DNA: TGTGCCAGCAGTGAACGATACAGGGGGCCAAATGAAAAACTGTTTTTT. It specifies CASSERYRGPNEKLFF.

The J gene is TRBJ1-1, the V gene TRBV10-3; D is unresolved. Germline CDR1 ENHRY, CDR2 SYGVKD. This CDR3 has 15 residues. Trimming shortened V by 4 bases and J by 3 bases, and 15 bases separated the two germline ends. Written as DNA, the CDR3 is TGTGCCATCAGTGTGGGAGACGGCGGGTACACTGAAGCTTTCTTT. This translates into CAISVGDGGYTEAFF.

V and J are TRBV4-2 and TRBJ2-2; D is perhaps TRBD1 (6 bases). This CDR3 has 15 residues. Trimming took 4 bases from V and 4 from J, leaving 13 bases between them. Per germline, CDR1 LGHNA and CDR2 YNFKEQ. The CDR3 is CASSLGLGGTGELFF. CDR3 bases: TGTGCCAGCAGCCTCGGCCTAGGGGGCACCGGGGAGCTGTTTTTT.

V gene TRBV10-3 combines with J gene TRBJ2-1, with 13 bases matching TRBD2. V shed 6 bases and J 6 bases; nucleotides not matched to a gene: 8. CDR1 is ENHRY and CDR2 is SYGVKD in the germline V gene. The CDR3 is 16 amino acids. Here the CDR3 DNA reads TGTGCCATCAGCCGACTAGCGGGAGGTACGTCCAATGAGCAGTTCTTC. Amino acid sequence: CAISRLAGGTSNEQFF.

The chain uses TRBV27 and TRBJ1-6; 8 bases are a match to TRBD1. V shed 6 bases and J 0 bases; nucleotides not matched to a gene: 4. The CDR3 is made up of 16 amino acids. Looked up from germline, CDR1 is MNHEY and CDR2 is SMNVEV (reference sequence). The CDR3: CASSVTGGSYNSPLHF. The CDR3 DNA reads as TGTGCCAGCAGCGTTACAGGGGGCTCCTATAATTCACCCCTCCACTTT.

CDR3 nucleotides: TGTGCCAGTTCCTCTAAAGCGGGATTTGCCGAGCAGTACTTC. It yields the protein CASSSKAGFAEQYF. The chain has TRBV7-2 and TRBJ2-7; 7 bases match TRBD2. V lost 9 bases, J lost 6 bases, and 14 bases stayed unmatched. This CDR3 is 14 amino acids long. In germline, CDR1 is SGHTA, CDR2 FQGNSA.

This CDR3 reads CASLNGGGDTEAFF. The CDR3 DNA is TGTGCCAGCCTTAATGGGGGGGGTGACACTGAAGCTTTCTTT. This chain connects TRBV28 to TRBJ1-1, with D possibly being TRBD1 (5 bases). The CDR3 is 14 amino acids. V dropped 8 bases and J dropped 3 bases, with 16 bases sitting between them. Germline loops: CDR1 MDHEN, CDR2 SYDVKM.

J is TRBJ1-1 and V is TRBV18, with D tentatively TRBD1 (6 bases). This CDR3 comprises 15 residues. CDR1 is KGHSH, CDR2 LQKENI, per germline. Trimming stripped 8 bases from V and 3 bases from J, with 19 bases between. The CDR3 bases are TGTGCCAGCAAGACCCAGGGGCAAGGGGACACTGAAGCTTTCTTT. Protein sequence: CASKTQGQGDTEAFF.

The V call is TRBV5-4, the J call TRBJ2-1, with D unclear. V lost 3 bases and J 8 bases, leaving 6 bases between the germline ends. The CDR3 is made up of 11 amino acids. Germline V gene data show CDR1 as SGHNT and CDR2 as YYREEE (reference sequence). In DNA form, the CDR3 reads TGTGCCAGCAGCTCGCAGGATGAGCAGTTCTTC. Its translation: CASSSQDEQFF.

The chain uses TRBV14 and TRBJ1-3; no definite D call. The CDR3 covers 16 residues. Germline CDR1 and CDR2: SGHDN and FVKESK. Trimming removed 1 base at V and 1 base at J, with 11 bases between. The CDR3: CASSQGPGVSGNTIYF. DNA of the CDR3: TGTGCCAGCAGCCAAGGTCCGGGAGTTTCTGGAAACACCATATATTTT.

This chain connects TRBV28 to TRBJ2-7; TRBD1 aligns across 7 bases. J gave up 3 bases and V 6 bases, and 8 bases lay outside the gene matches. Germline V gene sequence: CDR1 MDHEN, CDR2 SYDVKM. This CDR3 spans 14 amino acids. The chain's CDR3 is CASSLDRVVYEQYF. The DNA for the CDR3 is TGTGCCAGCAGCTTAGACAGGGTAGTCTACGAGCAGTACTTC. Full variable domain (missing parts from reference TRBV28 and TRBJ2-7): DVKVTQSSRYLVKRTGEKVFLECVQDMDHENMFWYRQDPGLGLRLIYFSYDVKMKEKGDIPEGYSVSREKKERFSLILESASTNQTSMYLCASSLDRVVYEQYFGPGTRLTVT.